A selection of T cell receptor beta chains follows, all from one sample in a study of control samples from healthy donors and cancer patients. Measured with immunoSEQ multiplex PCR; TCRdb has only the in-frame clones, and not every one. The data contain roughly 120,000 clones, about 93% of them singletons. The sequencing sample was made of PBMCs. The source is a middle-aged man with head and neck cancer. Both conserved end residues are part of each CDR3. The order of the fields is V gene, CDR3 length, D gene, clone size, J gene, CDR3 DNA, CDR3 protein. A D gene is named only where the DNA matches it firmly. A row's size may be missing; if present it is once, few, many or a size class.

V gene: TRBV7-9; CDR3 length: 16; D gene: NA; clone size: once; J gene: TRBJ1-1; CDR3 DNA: TGTGCCAGCAGCGCCGAGAAAGCCACACGAAGGACTGAAGCTTTCTTT; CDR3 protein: CASSAEKATRRTEAFF
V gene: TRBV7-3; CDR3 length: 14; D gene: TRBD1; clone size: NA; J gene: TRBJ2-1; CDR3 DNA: TGTGCCAGCAGCCCGGACAGGGACTACAATGAGCAGTTCTTC; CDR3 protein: CASSPDRDYNEQFF
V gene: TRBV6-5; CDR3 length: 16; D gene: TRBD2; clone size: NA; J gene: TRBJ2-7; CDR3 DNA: TGTGCCAGCAGTTATGCCCGCCGGCGGGGGGCCTACGAGCAGTACTTC; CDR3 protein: CASSYARRRGAYEQYF
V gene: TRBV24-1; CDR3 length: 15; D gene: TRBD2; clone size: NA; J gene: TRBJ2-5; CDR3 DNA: TGTGCCACCAGCCCTAGCGGGGGCCTGAAAGAGACCCAGTACTTC; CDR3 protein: CATSPSGGLKETQYF
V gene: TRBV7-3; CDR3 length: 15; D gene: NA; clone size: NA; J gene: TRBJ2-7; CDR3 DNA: TGTGCCAGCAGCTTAGGGGCAGGGGGGTTCTACGAGCAGTACTTC; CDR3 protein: CASSLGAGGFYEQYF
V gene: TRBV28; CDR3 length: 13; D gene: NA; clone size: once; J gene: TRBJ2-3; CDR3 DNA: TGTGCCAGCAGTTTAACCTCCCCCGATACGCAGTATTTT; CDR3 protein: CASSLTSPDTQYF
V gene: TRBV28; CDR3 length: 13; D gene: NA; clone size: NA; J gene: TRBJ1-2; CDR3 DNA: TGTGCCAGCAGTTTCCAGGGTGCCTATGGCTACACCTTC; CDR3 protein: CASSFQGAYGYTF
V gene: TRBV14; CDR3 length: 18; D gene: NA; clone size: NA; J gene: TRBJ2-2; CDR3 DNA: TGTGCCAGCAGCCAAGAAGGGGCCCGGAGGGAGAACACCGGGGAGCTGTTTTTT; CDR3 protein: CASSQEGARRENTGELFF
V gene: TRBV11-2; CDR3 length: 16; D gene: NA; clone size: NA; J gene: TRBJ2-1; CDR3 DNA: TGTGCCAGCAGCCATTCGAGGGGGGGCAATAACAATGAGCAGTTCTTC; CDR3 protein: CASSHSRGGNNNEQFF
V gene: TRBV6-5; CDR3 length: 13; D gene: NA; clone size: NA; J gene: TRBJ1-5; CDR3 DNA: TGTGCCAGCAGTTACTCCCCCTCTCAGCCCCAGCATTTT; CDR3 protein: CASSYSPSQPQHF
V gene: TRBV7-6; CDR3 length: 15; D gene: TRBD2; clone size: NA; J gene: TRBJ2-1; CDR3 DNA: TGTGCCAGCAGCGGCGGGAGTTCCGATTACAATGAGCAGTTCTTC; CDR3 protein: CASSGGSSDYNEQFF
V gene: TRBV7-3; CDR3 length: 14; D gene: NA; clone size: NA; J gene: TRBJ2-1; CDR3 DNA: TGTGCCAGCAGCTCCGCAAGGAACTACAATGAGCAGTTCTTC; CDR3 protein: CASSSARNYNEQFF
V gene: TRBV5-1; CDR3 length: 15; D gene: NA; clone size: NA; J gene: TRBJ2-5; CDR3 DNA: TGCGCCAGCAGTCGAGAGGGGGGGCCACAGGAGACCCAGTACTTC; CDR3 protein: CASSREGGPQETQYF
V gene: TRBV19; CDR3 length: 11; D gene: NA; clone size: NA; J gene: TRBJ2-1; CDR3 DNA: TGTGCCAGTAGTATGAGGAATGAGCAGTTCTTC; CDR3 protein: CASSMRNEQFF
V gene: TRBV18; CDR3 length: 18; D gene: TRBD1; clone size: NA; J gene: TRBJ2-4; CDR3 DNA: TGTGCCAGCTCACCGCGTCAAGGGGGCGGCGGAGCCAAAAACATTCAGTACTTC; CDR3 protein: CASSPRQGGGGAKNIQYF
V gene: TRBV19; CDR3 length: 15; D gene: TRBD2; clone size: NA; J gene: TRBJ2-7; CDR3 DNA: TGTGCCAGTAGATGGCTAGCGGGGGGCTCCTACGAGCAGTACTTC; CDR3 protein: CASRWLAGGSYEQYF
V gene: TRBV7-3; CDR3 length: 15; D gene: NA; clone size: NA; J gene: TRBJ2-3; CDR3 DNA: TGTGCCAGCAGCTTAACTACCTCCGGACCCGATACGCAGTATTTT; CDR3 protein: CASSLTTSGPDTQYF
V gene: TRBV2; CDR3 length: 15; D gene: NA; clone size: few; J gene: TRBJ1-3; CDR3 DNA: TGTGCCAGCAGGAAAATACAGGATTCTGGAAACACCATATATTTT; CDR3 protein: CASRKIQDSGNTIYF
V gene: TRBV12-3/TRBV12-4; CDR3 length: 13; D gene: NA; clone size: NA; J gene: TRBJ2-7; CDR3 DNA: TGTGCCAGCAGTCCACAAGTCGGGGACGAGCAGTACTTC; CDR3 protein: CASSPQVGDEQYF
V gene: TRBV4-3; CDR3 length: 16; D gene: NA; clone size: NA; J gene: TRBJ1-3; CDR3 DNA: TGCGCCAGCAGCCAAGATGGGGGAGGCTCTGGAAACACCATATATTTT; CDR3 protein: CASSQDGGGSGNTIYF
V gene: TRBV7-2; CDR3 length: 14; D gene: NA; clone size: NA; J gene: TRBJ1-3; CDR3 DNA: TGTGCCAGCAGCTTAGCAATCTCTGGAAACACCATATATTTT; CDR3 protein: CASSLAISGNTIYF
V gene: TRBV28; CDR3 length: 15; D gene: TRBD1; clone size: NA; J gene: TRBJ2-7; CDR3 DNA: TGTGCCAGCAGGCTCAGAGGGGACAGAGCCTACGAGCAGTACTTC; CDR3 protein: CASRLRGDRAYEQYF